A selection of T cell receptor beta chains follows, all from one sample in a study of blood T cells in healthy people across ages. TCRdb re-derived calls from the 5' RACE reads in MiXCR, one entry per CDR3 protein. The data show roughly 1,300,000 distinct CDR3 sequences, around 59% seen once. The sequenced sample was blood. The receptors come from a man in his late teens or twenties in good health. CDR3s leave out the opening cysteine and the closing phenylalanine or tryptophan. Fields, in order: V gene, J gene, CDR3 protein.

v_call: TRBV4-1
j_call: TRBJ1-4
cdr3_aa: ASSQERGGFEKLF

v_call: TRBV6-1
j_call: TRBJ2-7
cdr3_aa: ASSEGASGSCEQY

v_call: TRBV27
j_call: TRBJ2-7
cdr3_aa: ASSPRLARSTYEQY

v_call: TRBV7-2
j_call: TRBJ2-1
cdr3_aa: ASSLIGFDEQF

v_call: TRBV29-1
j_call: TRBJ2-7
cdr3_aa: SVEVGGYEQY

v_call: TRBV4-1
j_call: TRBJ2-7
cdr3_aa: ASSQLVSYEQY

v_call: TRBV7-8
j_call: TRBJ2-4
cdr3_aa: ASSSREGGLALPRIQY

v_call: TRBV16
j_call: -
cdr3_aa: ASSRRDIYEQY

v_call: TRBV20-1
j_call: TRBJ2-5
cdr3_aa: SARDRVRIETQY

v_call: TRBV27
j_call: TRBJ1-6
cdr3_aa: ASSIGDDSPLH

v_call: TRBV27
j_call: TRBJ2-3
cdr3_aa: ASSSTVTDTQY

v_call: TRBV4-1
j_call: TRBJ1-1
cdr3_aa: ASSQPGASRRENTEAF

v_call: TRBV9
j_call: TRBJ1-2
cdr3_aa: ASAIGGVDNYGYT

v_call: TRBV11-2
j_call: TRBJ2-3
cdr3_aa: ASSLLGGRQDTQY

v_call: TRBV4-2
j_call: TRBJ1-3
cdr3_aa: ASSQPFTGQGSGNTIY

v_call: TRBV20-1
j_call: TRBJ1-5
cdr3_aa: SAQGAFNQPQH

v_call: TRBV18
j_call: TRBJ2-4
cdr3_aa: ASSPFSFLAGDLKDDIQY

v_call: TRBV15
j_call: TRBJ2-3
cdr3_aa: ATSSYSRGGLTDTQY

v_call: TRBV28
j_call: TRBJ2-7
cdr3_aa: ASKSATYEQY

v_call: TRBV29-1
j_call: TRBJ2-7
cdr3_aa: SAKTGQGREQY

v_call: TRBV5-1
j_call: TRBJ1-1
cdr3_aa: ASSVGGETEAF

v_call: TRBV7-2
j_call: TRBJ2-7
cdr3_aa: ASSRSSRAFEQY

v_call: TRBV24-1
j_call: TRBJ2-1
cdr3_aa: ATGTAYNEQF

v_call: TRBV25-1
j_call: TRBJ2-3
cdr3_aa: AGSDNNREVDTQY

v_call: TRBV6-5
j_call: TRBJ2-5
cdr3_aa: ASSYSWQETQY

v_call: TRBV6-1
j_call: TRBJ1-5
cdr3_aa: ASGTSISNQPQH

v_call: TRBV11-2
j_call: TRBJ2-7
cdr3_aa: ASSLARQRTGADEQY

v_call: TRBV4-2
j_call: TRBJ2-7
cdr3_aa: ASSQEVLGKYEQY

v_call: TRBV29-1
j_call: TRBJ2-7
cdr3_aa: SVRGEHYEQY